A single sample gave rise to the 27 T cell receptor beta chains below, sequenced in a study of shared clonotypes between healthy human individuals. Naive CD8 cells were CD45RO-negative, positively selected for CCR7, excluding terminally differentiated effector memory CD45RA+ cells. Profiling relied on immunoSEQ multiplex PCR, and the TCRdb table lists in-frame clones only, not all of them. The sample lists 2 million or so clones; approximately 94% were seen once. The sample comprised naive CD8+ T cells sorted from blood. The receptors shown here come from a young man in good health.

J is TRBJ2-1 and V is TRBV4-3; 7 nucleotides align to TRBD1. This CDR3 has 15 residues. V was pared by 4 bases and J by 3 bases, with 6 bases of the junction left unmatched. Germline loops: CDR1 LGHNA, CDR2 YSLEER. The CDR3 here is CASSPFGDSYNEQFF. CDR3 in DNA: TGCGCCAGCAGCCCTTTTGGGGACAGCTACAATGAGCAGTTCTTC.

The rearrangement uses TRBV11-2 and TRBJ1-2, with D uncertain. From germline, CDR1 is SGHAT and CDR2 FQNNGV. CDR3 length equals 15 residues. Trimming pared 1 base from V and 4 bases from J, leaving 13 bases between. CDR3: CASSLGRHVTYGYTF. CDR3 nucleotides: TGTGCCAGCAGCTTAGGGAGGCACGTAACCTATGGCTACACCTTC.

This clone was seen once. The chain has TRBV19 and TRBJ1-4; no clear D gene. This CDR3 is built from 13 residues. CDR1 and CDR2 (germline): LNHDA, SQIVND (reference sequence). Trimming took off 4 bases at V and 7 bases at J, with 10 bases between the two ends. In DNA form, the CDR3 reads TGTGCCAGTAGTAACCCCTCGGGTGAAAAACTGTTTTTT. Its translation: CASSNPSGEKLFF.

CDR3 nucleotides: TGTGCCAGCAGCCTCCCTCCGGGACAGGGTAACTATGGCTACACCTTC. Translating gives CASSLPPGQGNYGYTF. The chain is built from TRBV7-9 and TRBJ1-2, with 9 bases fitting TRBD1. This CDR3 has 16 amino acids. The trim removed 5 bases at V and 1 base at J, leaving 8 bases unmatched. In germline, CDR1 is SEHNR, CDR2 FQNEAQ (reference sequence).

V and J are TRBV13 and TRBJ2-3, with 7 positions matching TRBD1. Germline trimming cut 3 bases from V and 0 bases from J; bases unmatched to any gene: 3. In germline, CDR1 is PRHDT, CDR2 FYEKMQ (reference sequence). The CDR3 is 15 residues long. CDR3 region: CASSFGTDSTDTQYF. The CDR3 nucleotides are TGTGCCAGCAGCTTCGGGACAGATAGCACAGATACGCAGTATTTT.

The chain links TRBV29-1 to TRBJ2-3; 8 bases align to TRBD1. The V gene end was trimmed by 4 bases and the J gene end by 4 bases; junction bases not matched to a gene: 4. Germline loops: CDR1 SQVTM, CDR2 ANQGSEA. The CDR3 has 13 amino acids. Here the CDR3 reads CSVGQGTADTQYF. The CDR3 bases are TGCAGCGTTGGACAGGGGACGGCAGATACGCAGTATTTT.

The V call is TRBV7-9, the J call TRBJ2-1, with 10 nucleotides matching TRBD2. After removal of 7 bases from V and 5 bases from J, the junction contained 5 bases not matched to a gene. This CDR3 region has 14 residues. The V gene's germline CDR1 is SEHNR and CDR2 FQNEAQ (reference sequence). CDR3 region: CASILLAGDNEQFF. The CDR3 DNA sequence: TGTGCCAGCATCCTCCTAGCGGGGGACAATGAGCAGTTCTTC.

With regard to this clone: Other nucleotide sequences in the sample specify the same CDR3. J is TRBJ2-3 and V is TRBV6-5; D remains ambiguous. The CDR3 is 13 residues long. The germline V and J ends were trimmed by 5 bases and 1 base, with 7 bases remaining between them. CDR1 and CDR2 from the germline V gene are MNHEY and SVGAGI. CDR3 DNA sequence: TGTGCCAGCAGTCTCGGAGGCACAGATACGCAGTATTTT. Translation gives CASSLGGTDTQYF.

The V call is TRBV6-5, the J call TRBJ1-2; D not certain. V was shortened by 0 bases and J by 4 bases, with 9 bases between the two germline ends. CDR3 size: 14 residues. Germline CDR1 MNHEY, CDR2 SVGAGI. CDR3 DNA: TGTGCCAGCAGTTACTCGAGGGAACTCTATGGCTACACCTTC. Protein: CASSYSRELYGYTF.

Details on this clone: Germline and junction disagree at one end, which may indicate a read error. The V gene is TRBV27, the J gene TRBJ2-1; 13 nucleotides align to TRBD2. Germline-derived CDR1 and CDR2 are MNHEY and SMNVEV (reference sequence). The length of the CDR3 is 17 residues. The CDR3 loop reads CASSLSGTSGDYNEQFF. CDR3 bases: TGTGCCAGCAGTTTATCGGGGACTAGCGGGGACTACAATGAGCAATTCTTC.

This clone occurred once. CDR3 sequence reads: CASSLTGSGELFF. The CDR3 nucleotides read TGTGCCAGCAGCCTAACGGGGTCCGGGGAGCTGTTTTTT. The chain combines TRBV28 with TRBJ2-2; TRBD2 is a possible D gene (5 bases). The V end lost 6 bases, the J end lost 6 bases, and 11 bases lay between the germline ends. Per the germline V gene, CDR1 is MDHEN and CDR2 is SYDVKM. The length of the CDR3 is 13 residues.

This chain uses TRBV5-4 with TRBJ2-3; weak D call: TRBD2 (6 bases). CDR3 length: 14 amino acids. Germline V gives CDR1 SGHNT, CDR2 YYREEE (reference sequence). Trimming shortened V by 4 bases and J by 7 bases, and 16 bases separated the two germline ends. The CDR3 nucleotides are TGTGCCAGCAGCGGGGACTCCTTGGGAAATACGCAGTATTTT. This codes for CASSGDSLGNTQYF.

Only one count was recorded for this clone. The V gene is TRBV5-1, the J gene TRBJ1-2; no clear D. The V gene lost 0 bases and the J gene lost 8 bases, with 11 bases spanning the gap. CDR1 is SGHRS, CDR2 YFSETQ, per germline. This CDR3 is 13 amino acids long. The CDR3 loop reads CASSLDRGGGYTF. The CDR3 DNA reads as TGCGCCAGCAGCTTGGATCGGGGAGGCGGCTACACCTTC. Looking up the rest from reference TRBV5-1 and TRBJ1-2 gives the full variable domain: KAGVTQTPRYLIKTRGQQVTLSCSPISGHRSVSWYQQTPGQGLQFLFEYFSETQRNKGNFPGRFSGRQFSNSRSEMNVSTLELGDSALYLCASSLDRGGGYTFGSGTRLTVV.

This clone has just one count. The chain combines TRBV7-9 with TRBJ1-6; D perhaps matches TRBD1 (6 bases). V was cut by 7 bases and J by 10 bases, with 17 bases left in between. This CDR3 spans 14 amino acids. Germline V gene lookup returns CDR1 SEHNR and CDR2 FQNEAQ (reference sequence). CDR3 sequence: CASTAPGGRSPLHF. The DNA of the CDR3 is TGTGCCAGCACCGCTCCCGGGGGCCGATCACCCCTCCACTTT.

The J gene is TRBJ2-2, the V gene TRBV7-9; D call uncertain. CDR3 length: 17 residues. V lost 2 bases, J lost 0 bases, and 13 bases lay in between. From germline, CDR1 is SEHNR and CDR2 FQNEAQ (reference sequence). CDR3 region: CASSLSDGRSNTGELFF. The CDR3 DNA reads TGTGCCAGCAGCTTATCCGACGGGCGTTCGAACACCGGGGAGCTGTTTTTT.

The CDR3 loop reads CASSFQQPELEQYF. The CDR3 DNA follows: TGTGCCAGCAGCTTCCAGCAGCCTGAACTCGAGCAGTACTTC. V and J are TRBV5-6 and TRBJ2-7; D is unresolved. Germline assignment: CDR1 SGHDT and CDR2 YYEEEE. The CDR3 runs 14 residues. Deletions cut 2 bases from V and 6 bases from J, with 15 bases between.

The CDR3 reads CAWSMGLAGEFQETQYF. CDR3 DNA sequence: TGTGCCTGGAGTATGGGACTAGCGGGAGAGTTCCAAGAGACCCAGTACTTC. This chain joins TRBV30 and TRBJ2-5, with 14 bases lining up with TRBD2. The length of the CDR3 is 17 residues. Germline V gives CDR1 GTSNPN, CDR2 SVGIG (reference sequence). The J segment lost 1 base and the V segment lost 2 bases, leaving 6 bases of the junction unmatched.

This clone was observed a single time. The CDR3 is CASSPGGAGANVLTF. Written as DNA, the CDR3 is TGTGCCAGCAGTCCCGGAGGAGCTGGGGCCAACGTCCTGACTTTC. The rearrangement joins TRBV6-5 to TRBJ2-6, with D possibly being TRBD2 (5 bases). The V end lost 5 bases, the J end lost 2 bases, and 10 bases lay between the germline ends. The CDR3 consists of 15 residues. The germline V gene has CDR1 MNHEY and CDR2 SVGAGI.

The chain uses TRBV11-2 and TRBJ1-2; D gene unclear. Between the trimmed V and J ends, which lost 4 bases and 1 base, there was a span of 13 bases. The length of the CDR3 is 15 residues. The germline CDR1 and CDR2 sequences are SGHAT and FQNNGV. In DNA form, the CDR3 reads TGTGCCAGCAGCTCCACGGAAGGAGATAACTATGGCTACACCTTC. Protein: CASSSTEGDNYGYTF.

The chain joins TRBV5-1 to TRBJ2-3; D possibly uses TRBD1 or TRBD2 (5 bases each). Per the germline V gene, CDR1 is SGHRS and CDR2 is YFSETQ. V was cut by 4 bases and J by 3 bases, with 15 bases left in between. This CDR3 has 15 amino acids. The DNA for the CDR3 is TGCGCCAGCAGCCCTCGTTTGGGGACGACAGATACGCAGTATTTT. Translated, it gives CASSPRLGTTDTQYF.

The rearrangement joins TRBV27 to TRBJ2-7, with D hard to call. This CDR3 contains 13 residues. The germline V gene encodes CDR1 MNHEY and CDR2 SMNVEV (reference sequence). Trimming left V 2 bases short and J 4 bases short, with 9 bases between. CDR3: CASSLRRGYEQYF. DNA for the CDR3: TGTGCCAGCAGTTTACGGCGAGGTTACGAGCAGTACTTC.

The chain links TRBV11-2 to TRBJ2-7; no firm D call. CDR1 and CDR2 from the germline V gene are SGHAT and FQNNGV. CDR3 length equals 14 residues. Trimming took off 3 bases at V and 2 bases at J, with 11 bases between the two ends. CDR3 bases: TGTGCCAGCAGCTTTTATCATCAGACCTACGAGCAGTACTTC. As protein: CASSFYHQTYEQYF. Variable domain in full (rest from reference TRBV11-2 and TRBJ2-7): EAGVAQSPRYKIIEKRQSVAFWCNPISGHATLYWYQQILGQGPKLLIQFQNNGVVDDSQLPKDRFSAERLKGVDSTLKIQPAKLEDSAVYLCASSFYHQTYEQYFGPGTRLTVT.

This clone showed up just once. The genes are TRBV5-1 and TRBJ1-1; D uncertain. Germline V gene data show CDR1 as SGHRS and CDR2 as YFSETQ. V was cut by 2 bases and J by 3 bases, with 11 bases left in between. The length of the CDR3 is 14 residues. CDR3 loop: CASSLSSEDTEAFF. CDR3 nucleotides: TGCGCCAGCAGCTTATCCTCGGAGGACACTGAAGCTTTCTTT.

This clone has a handful of counts. The sample carries other DNA sequences with the same CDR3. The chain recombines TRBV4-1 with TRBJ2-1, with D perhaps TRBD2 (5 bases). Trimming took off 1 base at V and 5 bases at J, with 9 bases between the two ends. Per the germline V gene, CDR1 is MGHRA and CDR2 is YSYEKL. This CDR3 is 14 amino acids long. As DNA, the CDR3 is TGCGCCAGCAGCCAAGTACGGGGAAACAATGAGCAGTTCTTC. Translated: CASSQVRGNNEQFF.

This chain links TRBV27 with TRBJ1-2; 7 bases map to TRBD1. This CDR3 is 14 amino acids long. Germline assignment: CDR1 MNHEY and CDR2 SMNVEV (reference sequence). V was pared by 5 bases and J by 4 bases, with 7 bases of the junction left unmatched. The CDR3 DNA is TGTGCCAGCAGTCCGACAGGGCGCGGCTATGGCTACACCTTC. Its protein product is CASSPTGRGYGYTF.

In regard to this clone: Its ends do not fully match the called genes, so a read error is possible. Other nucleotide sequences in the sample specify the same CDR3. The chain has TRBV6-6 and TRBJ2-1; D is possibly TRBD1 (6 bases). The germline CDR1 and CDR2 sequences are MNHNY and SVGAGI (reference sequence). The CDR3 loop spans 15 amino acids. The CDR3 sequence is CASSYDRLPYNEQFF. The CDR3 DNA reads as TGTGCCAGCAGTTACGACAGGCTCCCCTATAATGAGCAGTTCTTC.

This chain connects TRBV28 to TRBJ2-1, with D possibly TRBD1 on 6 matching bases. Germline V gives CDR1 MDHEN, CDR2 SYDVKM. This CDR3 region has 15 residues. Trimming removed 4 bases at V and 1 base at J, with 11 bases between. The CDR3 region is CASSSLRGSYNEQFF. The CDR3 bases are TGTGCCAGCAGTTCCCTCAGGGGATCCTACAATGAGCAGTTCTTC.